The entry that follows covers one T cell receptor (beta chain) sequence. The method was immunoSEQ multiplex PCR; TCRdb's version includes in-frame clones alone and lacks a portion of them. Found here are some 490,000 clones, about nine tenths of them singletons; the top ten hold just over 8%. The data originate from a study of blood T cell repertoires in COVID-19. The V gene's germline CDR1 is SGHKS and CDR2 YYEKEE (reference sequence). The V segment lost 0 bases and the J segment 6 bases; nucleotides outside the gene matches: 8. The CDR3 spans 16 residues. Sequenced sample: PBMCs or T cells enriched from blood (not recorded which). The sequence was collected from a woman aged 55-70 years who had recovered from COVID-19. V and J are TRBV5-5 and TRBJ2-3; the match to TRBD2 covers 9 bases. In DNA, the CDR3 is TGTGCCAGCAGCTTGGTATTTGGCGGGGGGGCTGATACGCAGTATTTT. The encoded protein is CASSLVFGGGADTQYF.